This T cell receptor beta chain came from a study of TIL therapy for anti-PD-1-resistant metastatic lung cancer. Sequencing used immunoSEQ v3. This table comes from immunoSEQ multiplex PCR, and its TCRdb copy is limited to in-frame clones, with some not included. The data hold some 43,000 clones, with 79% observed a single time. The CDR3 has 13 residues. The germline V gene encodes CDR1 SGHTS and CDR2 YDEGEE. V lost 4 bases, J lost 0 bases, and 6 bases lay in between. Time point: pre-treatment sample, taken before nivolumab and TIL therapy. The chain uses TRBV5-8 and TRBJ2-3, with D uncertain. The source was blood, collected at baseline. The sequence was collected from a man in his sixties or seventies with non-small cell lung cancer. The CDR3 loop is CASSADSTDTQYF. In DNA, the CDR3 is TGTGCCAGCAGCGCGGACAGCACAGATACGCAGTATTTT. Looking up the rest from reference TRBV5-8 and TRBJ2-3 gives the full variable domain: EAGVTQSPTHLIKTRGQQATLRCSPISGHTSVYWYQQALGLGLQFLLWYDEGEERNRGNFPPRFSGRQFPNYSSELNVNALELEDSALYLCASSADSTDTQYFGPGTRLTVL.